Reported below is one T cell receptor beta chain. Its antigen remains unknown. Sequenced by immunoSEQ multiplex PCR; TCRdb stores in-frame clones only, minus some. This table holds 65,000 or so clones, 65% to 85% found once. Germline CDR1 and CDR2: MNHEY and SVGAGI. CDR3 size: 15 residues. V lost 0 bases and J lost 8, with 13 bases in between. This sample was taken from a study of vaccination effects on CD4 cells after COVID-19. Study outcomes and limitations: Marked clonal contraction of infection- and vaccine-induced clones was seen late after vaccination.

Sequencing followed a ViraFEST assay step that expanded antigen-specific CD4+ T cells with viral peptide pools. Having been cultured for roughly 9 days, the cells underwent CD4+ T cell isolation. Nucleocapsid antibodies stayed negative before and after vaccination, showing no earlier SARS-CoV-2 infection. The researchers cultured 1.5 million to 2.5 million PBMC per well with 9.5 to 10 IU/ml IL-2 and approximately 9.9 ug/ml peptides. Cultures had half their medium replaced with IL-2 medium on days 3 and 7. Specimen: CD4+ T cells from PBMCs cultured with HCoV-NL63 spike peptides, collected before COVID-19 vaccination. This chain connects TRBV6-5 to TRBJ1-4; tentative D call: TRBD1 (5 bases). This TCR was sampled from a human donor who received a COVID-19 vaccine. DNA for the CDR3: TGTGCCAGCAGTTACTCAAGGGGACTGGGAGAAAAACTGTTTTTT. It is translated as CASSYSRGLGEKLFF.